The next 19 T cell receptor beta chains were all read from a single sample in a study of shared clonotypes between healthy human individuals. Assay used: immunoSEQ multiplex PCR; TCRdb lists only in-frame clones, some missing. The repertoire includes under 1,100,000 clones, under 80% of them detected once, and about 1.5% sits in the top ten. The sample taken for sequencing was memory CD4+ T cells sorted from blood. Subset described: CD45RA-negative fraction. These receptors all stem from a man younger than 35 in good health.

J is TRBJ2-7 and V is TRBV25-1; D may be TRBD1 or TRBD2 (5 bases each). V lost 0 bases and J lost 4, with 13 bases in between. Germline CDR1 reads MGHDK; CDR2 reads SYGVNS. This CDR3 has 15 amino acids. The CDR3 is CASSEYPTGRYEQYF. For the CDR3, the DNA is TGTGCCAGCAGTGAATACCCGACGGGGCGATACGAGCAGTACTTC.

The J gene is TRBJ2-7, the V gene TRBV5-5, with D perhaps TRBD2 (5 bases). The CDR3 runs to 14 residues. Trimming removed 4 bases from V and 4 bases from J, with 15 bases in between. Germline V gene sequence: CDR1 SGHKS, CDR2 YYEKEE (reference sequence). The CDR3 here is CASSPGIFEYEQYF. The CDR3 nucleotides are TGTGCCAGCAGCCCCGGGATTTTTGAGTACGAGCAGTACTTC.

This clone has a single count. The chain couples TRBV11-2 to TRBJ2-2; possible D gene TRBD1, 6 bases. The CDR3 has 15 residues. Germline CDR1 and CDR2: SGHAT and FQNNGV. V lost 5 bases to trimming and J lost 4 bases, with 14 bases between them. The CDR3: CASSPLTRGTGELFF. CDR3 in DNA: TGTGCCAGCAGCCCCTTGACCAGGGGCACCGGGGAGCTGTTTTTT.

The chain recombines TRBV18 with TRBJ1-5; no clear D gene. V was trimmed by 3 bases and J by 6 bases, leaving 15 bases between them. Germline values: CDR1 KGHSH, CDR2 LQKENI. The CDR3 spans 15 residues. Here the CDR3 reads CASSPTSGGSQPQHF. The CDR3 DNA is TGTGCCAGCTCACCCACCTCCGGAGGTAGTCAGCCCCAGCATTTT.

The chain recombines TRBV2 with TRBJ2-1, with TRBD2 matching over 9 bases. The CDR3 has 15 amino acids. V shed 3 bases and J 4 bases; nucleotides not matched to a gene: 4. CDR1 is SNHLY and CDR2 is FYNNEI in the germline V gene. The CDR3, as DNA: TGTGCCAGCAGTGATAGCGGGAGATCTTACAATGAGCAGTTCTTC. Its translation is CASSDSGRSYNEQFF.

The chain couples TRBV7-2 to TRBJ1-5, with 7 bases that match TRBD1. CDR3 size: 14 residues. Germline V lookup: CDR1 SGHTA, CDR2 FQGNSA. J was trimmed by 4 bases and V by 5 bases; bases with no gene match: 5. Written as DNA, the CDR3 is TGTGCCAGCAGCCTTACAGGGGCGAATCAGCCCCAGCATTTT. This encodes CASSLTGANQPQHF.

The chain couples TRBV11-1 to TRBJ1-6; the match to TRBD1 covers 7 bases. This CDR3 has 16 amino acids. Germline loops: CDR1 SGHAT, CDR2 FQDESV (reference sequence). With V trimmed by 5 bases and J by 4 bases, 8 bases remained unmatched. The CDR3 reads CASSASGDSYNSPLHF. For the CDR3, the DNA is TGTGCCAGCAGCGCGTCGGGGGACAGTTATAATTCACCCCTCCACTTT.

The V and J genes are TRBV19 and TRBJ1-1; D is uncertain. Trimming shortened V by 3 bases and J by 1 base, and 12 bases separated the two germline ends. The CDR3 length is 15 residues. The germline V gene encodes CDR1 LNHDA and CDR2 SQIVND (reference sequence). The CDR3 DNA follows: TGTGCCAGTAGTATCTCGGGTATAAGGAACACTGAAGCTTTCTTT. It yields the protein CASSISGIRNTEAFF.

The chain recombines TRBV5-6 with TRBJ1-3; TRBD1 aligns across 10 bases. CDR1 is SGHDT and CDR2 is YYEEEE in the germline V gene. This CDR3 comprises 16 residues. The V and J ends lost 2 bases and 4 bases, in that order; junction bases with no gene match: 6. The CDR3 sequence: CASSFDRGRAGNTIYF. CDR3 DNA sequence: TGTGCCAGCAGCTTCGACAGGGGGCGGGCAGGAAACACCATATATTTT.

The CDR3 sequence is CASSERGQTFNEQYF. In DNA, the CDR3 is TGTGCCAGCAGTGAACGGGGACAAACATTCAACGAGCAGTACTTC. The rearrangement uses TRBV6-1 and TRBJ2-7, with D possibly TRBD1 on 6 matching bases. This CDR3 has 15 residues. Germline CDR1 is MNHNS and CDR2 is SASEGT. With 2 bases removed from V and 5 bases from J, the gap between germline ends came to 16 bases.

The CDR3 protein is CASRGMDTGELFF. The CDR3 DNA reads as TGTGCCAGCAGGGGGATGGACACCGGGGAGCTGTTTTTT. The chain combines TRBV2 with TRBJ2-2, with D uncertain. This CDR3 has 13 residues. Germline CDR1 reads SNHLY; CDR2 reads FYNNEI. Between the trimmed V and J ends, which lost 6 bases and 3 bases, there was a span of 8 bases.

The sample holds many counts of this clone. The rearrangement joins TRBV7-9 to TRBJ2-3, with 7 bases fitting TRBD1. With 1 base clipped from V and 1 base from J, the junction kept 2 bases outside the gene matches. The CDR3 is 15 residues long. Germline V gene data show CDR1 as SEHNR and CDR2 as FQNEAQ (reference sequence). CDR3 sequence (DNA): TGTGCCAGCAGCTTAGAGCAGGGGGGCACAGATACGCAGTATTTT. Its translation: CASSLEQGGTDTQYF.

The genes are TRBV11-2 and TRBJ2-2; TRBD2 matches at 11 bases. Germline V gives CDR1 SGHAT, CDR2 FQNNGV. This CDR3 spans 17 amino acids. Losses at the gene ends were 1 base for V and 3 bases for J; bases not matched to a gene: 4. The CDR3 DNA is TGTGCCAGCAGCTTAGGACTAGCGGGGATATACACCGGGGAGCTGTTTTTT. This codes for CASSLGLAGIYTGELFF.

This chain connects TRBV5-1 to TRBJ2-1; 8 nucleotides agree with TRBD1. The V and J ends lost 2 bases and 8 bases, in that order; junction bases with no gene match: 3. Germline loops: CDR1 SGHRS, CDR2 YFSETQ. CDR3 length: 13 amino acids. CDR3 protein: CASSFDRGYEQFF. The CDR3 DNA reads TGCGCCAGCAGCTTCGACAGGGGCTATGAGCAGTTCTTC.

The V and J genes are TRBV7-3 and TRBJ1-2; 9 nucleotides line up with TRBD1. The CDR3 is 14 amino acids. V dropped 5 bases and J dropped 2; count of bases not matched to a gene: 3. Germline V gene data show CDR1 as SGHTA and CDR2 as FQGTGA. This CDR3 is CASSPGQGNYGYTF. In DNA form, the CDR3 reads TGTGCCAGCAGCCCGGGACAGGGCAACTATGGCTACACCTTC.

The chain links TRBV29-1 to TRBJ2-1; 8 bases are shared with TRBD2. CDR3 length: 15 residues. The J segment lost 9 bases and the V segment lost 2 bases, leaving 12 bases of the junction unmatched. Germline V lookup: CDR1 SQVTM, CDR2 ANQGSEA. Written as DNA, the CDR3 is TGCAGCGTTGAAACGAGCGGGAGAGGGGCCGCTGAGCAGTTCTTC. Encoded protein: CSVETSGRGAAEQFF.

This clone was seen only a few times. The chain combines TRBV15 with TRBJ2-2, with 8 bases matching TRBD2. CDR1 and CDR2 from the germline V gene are LNHNV and YYDKDF (reference sequence). The CDR3 extends over 17 amino acids. J lost 2 bases, V lost 5 bases, and 10 bases had no gene match. CDR3 nucleotide sequence: TGTGCCACCAGCTCTGGGCGGGCGGGAGGCAACACCGGGGAGCTGTTTTTT. This codes for CATSSGRAGGNTGELFF.

This chain's CDR3 is CSVGRGLGTDTQYF. CDR3 coding DNA: TGCAGCGTGGGGAGGGGCTTGGGCACAGATACGCAGTATTTT. The J gene is TRBJ2-3, the V gene TRBV29-1, with TRBD2 identical over 7 bases. Per germline, CDR1 SQVTM and CDR2 ANQGSEA. V lost 6 bases to trimming and J lost 1 base; unmatched junction nucleotides: 7. The CDR3 is made up of 14 amino acids.

The chain is built from TRBV6-5 and TRBJ2-2; a possible D gene is TRBD1 (6 bases). CDR1 and CDR2 from the germline V gene are MNHEY and SVGAGI. Trimming shortened V by 6 bases and J by 7 bases, and 9 bases separated the two germline ends. The CDR3 length is 12 residues. CDR3 coding DNA: TGTGCCAGCAGCGCCAGGGGCGGGGAGCTGTTTTTT. Encoded protein: CASSARGGELFF.